The 29 T cell receptor beta chains below all came from one sample that was sequenced in a study of T cell responses to AZD1222 COVID-19 vaccine. This table comes from immunoSEQ multiplex PCR, and its TCRdb copy is limited to in-frame clones, with some not included. The sample contains 90,000 to 95,000 clones, roughly 90% of which appear only once. The sample consisted of peripheral blood, taken 28 days after the second AZD1222 dose. The receptors stem from an adult who received the AZD1222 COVID-19 vaccine.

In DNA form, the CDR3 reads TGTGCCAGCAGTTTAGGGGGCTCCTACAATGAGCAGTTCTTC. Translated, it gives CASSLGGSYNEQFF. This chain joins TRBV27 and TRBJ2-1; either TRBD1 or TRBD2 may fit D (5 bases each). V dropped 2 bases and J dropped 0 bases, with 5 bases sitting between them. The CDR3 is made up of 14 amino acids. Germline CDR1 reads MNHEY; CDR2 reads SMNVEV (reference sequence).

The chain joins TRBV3-1 (or the pseudogene TRBV3-2) to TRBJ2-2; D not resolved. Germline V gene data show CDR1 as LGHDT and CDR2 as YNNKEL (reference sequence). Deletions cut 0 bases from V and 0 bases from J, with 5 bases between. This CDR3 comprises 15 residues. The CDR3 coding sequence is TGTGCCAGCAGCCAAGATCCAACGAACACCGGGGAGCTGTTTTTT. Encoded protein: CASSQDPTNTGELFF.

This clone was counted only a few times. The chain links TRBV20-1 to TRBJ1-2, with 7 bases fitting TRBD1. The junction had 11 bases not matched to a gene; V was cut back by 8 bases and J by 11 bases. This CDR3 comprises 11 residues. In germline, CDR1 is DFQATT, CDR2 SNEGSKA (reference sequence). The CDR3 DNA reads as TGCAGTTCCCTATTTGGGACAGAATACACCTTC. It is translated as CSSLFGTEYTF.

This chain joins TRBV27 and TRBJ2-5; 16 bases fit TRBD2. This CDR3 is 19 amino acids long. Germline assignment: CDR1 MNHEY and CDR2 SMNVEV (reference sequence). Trimming at V came to 4 bases and at J to 1 base, leaving 9 bases not matched to a gene. The CDR3 DNA reads TGTGCCAGCAGTTCCTCCACCGGGACTAGCGGGAGGGTCCAAGAGACCCAGTACTTC. Its protein is CASSSSTGTSGRVQETQYF.

This chain uses TRBV4-1 with TRBJ2-3, with D perhaps given as TRBD1 or TRBD2 (5 bases each). Trimming stripped 1 base from V and 7 bases from J, with 24 bases between. The CDR3 sequence is 18 residues long. Germline values: CDR1 MGHRA, CDR2 YSYEKL. CDR3 nucleotides: TGCGCCAGCAGCCAAGGGGCCCGAGGGGCCCCAGAGGGGAATACGCAGTATTTT. Its protein is CASSQGARGAPEGNTQYF.

This chain uses TRBV14 with TRBJ2-2; the D gene could be TRBD1 or TRBD2 (7 bases each). The V gene's germline CDR1 is SGHDN and CDR2 FVKESK. V was trimmed by 1 base and J by 2 bases, leaving 14 bases between them. The CDR3 extends over 17 amino acids. The CDR3 sequence: CASSQVAGGVNTGELFF. The CDR3 DNA reads TGTGCCAGCAGCCAAGTGGCAGGGGGGGTCAACACCGGGGAGCTGTTTTTT.

This chain connects TRBV9 to TRBJ1-4, with a weak D call TRBD1 (6 bases). The CDR3 is 15 residues long. Trimming left V 0 bases short and J 7 bases short, with 13 bases between. Germline V gives CDR1 SGDLS, CDR2 YYNGEE. The CDR3 protein is CASSVAAGAREKLFF. CDR3 DNA sequence: TGTGCCAGCAGCGTAGCTGCAGGGGCGCGTGAAAAACTGTTTTTT.

The chain employs TRBV5-6 and TRBJ1-1; no clear D gene. The CDR3 covers 15 residues. Germline V lookup: CDR1 SGHDT, CDR2 YYEEEE. V lost 1 base, J lost 7 bases, and 17 bases lay in between. The CDR3 protein is CASSLPFMATNEAFF. The CDR3 DNA follows: TGTGCCAGCAGCTTGCCCTTCATGGCCACCAATGAAGCTTTCTTT.

The V call is TRBV2, the J call TRBJ2-7, with 7 bases aligning to TRBD1. From germline, CDR1 is SNHLY and CDR2 FYNNEI. Trimming cost V 5 bases and J 7 bases; bases outside gene matches: 11. This CDR3 is built from 14 residues. DNA for the CDR3: TGTGCCAGCAGTTCACACAGGGGTGGCGGAGAGCAGTACTTC. This encodes CASSSHRGGGEQYF.

The V call is TRBV7-2, the J call TRBJ2-5; the D gene is possibly TRBD1 (5 bases). In germline, CDR1 is SGHTA, CDR2 FQGNSA. CDR3 size: 14 residues. The germline V and J ends were trimmed by 5 bases and 1 base, with 11 bases remaining between them. The CDR3: CASSQQAIQETQYF. The CDR3 DNA follows: TGTGCCAGCAGCCAACAGGCGATCCAAGAGACCCAGTACTTC. Combining the CDR3 with reference TRBV7-2 and TRBJ2-5 gives the whole variable domain GAGVSQSPSNKVTEKGKDVELRCDPISGHTALYWYRQSLGQGLEFLIYFQGNSAPDKSGLPSDRFSAERTGGSVSTLTIQRTQQEDSAVYLCASSQQAIQETQYFGPGTRLLVL.

The V call is TRBV11-2, the J call TRBJ1-5; D gene uncertain. From germline, CDR1 is SGHAT and CDR2 FQNNGV. CDR3 length: 13 residues. Trimming took 2 bases from V and 1 from J, leaving 3 bases between them. The DNA of the CDR3 is TGTGCCAGCAGCTTATCCAGCAATCAGCCCCAGCATTTT. It yields the protein CASSLSSNQPQHF.

The chain carries TRBV7-2 and TRBJ1-2, with D hard to call. V was trimmed by 0 bases and J by 2 bases, leaving 13 bases between them. This CDR3 region has 16 residues. The V gene's germline CDR1 is SGHTA and CDR2 FQGNSA. CDR3 bases: TGTGCCAGCAGCTTAGCGGATCTTAGGGCCAACTATGGCTACACCTTC. This translates into CASSLADLRANYGYTF.

The chain recombines TRBV5-1 with TRBJ1-4; the match to TRBD1 covers 7 bases. Germline CDR1 and CDR2: SGHRS and YFSETQ. This CDR3 region has 13 residues. The junction had 3 bases not matched to a gene; V was cut back by 3 bases and J by 7 bases. This chain's CDR3 is CASSWDSGEKLFF. The CDR3 nucleotides are TGCGCCAGCAGCTGGGACAGTGGTGAAAAACTGTTTTTT.

V is TRBV18 and J is TRBJ1-2, with 7 bases aligning to TRBD1. Germline V gene lookup returns CDR1 KGHSH and CDR2 LQKENI. V shed 5 bases, J shed 4 bases, and the junction held 4 bases outside the gene matches. CDR3 length: 13 amino acids. The CDR3 DNA reads as TGTGCCAGCTCAACCGACAGGGTCTATGGCTACACCTTC. It codes for CASSTDRVYGYTF.

This clone was observed a single time. The V call is TRBV7-9, the J call TRBJ1-2; possibly TRBD1 for D (6 bases). Trimming pared 5 bases from V and 8 bases from J, leaving 12 bases between. The CDR3 runs to 12 residues. Germline V gives CDR1 SEHNR, CDR2 FQNEAQ (reference sequence). This chain's CDR3 is CASSPTGYGYTF. The CDR3 DNA reads as TGTGCCAGCAGCCCTACAGGGTACGGCTACACCTTC.

The chain employs TRBV2 and TRBJ1-1; D unresolved. There are 14 residues in the CDR3. The V end was cut by 6 bases, the J end by 1 base, with 12 bases between. Germline V CDR1 and CDR2: SNHLY, FYNNEI. The CDR3 here is CASSALYGNTEAFF. In DNA form, the CDR3 reads TGTGCCAGCAGCGCCCTGTACGGGAACACTGAAGCTTTCTTT.

This CDR3 is CASSVEEQGENTIYF. The CDR3, as DNA: TGTGCCAGCAGCGTAGAGGAGCAAGGGGAAAACACCATATATTTT. The chain links TRBV9 to TRBJ1-3; D may be TRBD1 (5 bases). Trimming took off 0 bases at V and 6 bases at J, with 13 bases between the two ends. Germline CDR1 is SGDLS and CDR2 is YYNGEE. The CDR3 is 15 residues long. The full variable domain, rest sourced from reference TRBV9 and TRBJ1-3, is DSGVTQTPKHLITATGQRVTLRCSPRSGDLSVYWYQQSLDQGLQFLIQYYNGEERAKGNILERFSAQQFPDLHSELNLSSLELGDSALYFCASSVEEQGENTIYFGEGSWLTVV.

The chain employs TRBV28 and TRBJ2-1; the D gene could be TRBD1 or TRBD2 (5 bases each). V was shortened by 4 bases and J by 9 bases, with 13 bases between the two germline ends. Germline V lookup: CDR1 MDHEN, CDR2 SYDVKM. The CDR3 has 13 residues. This chain's CDR3 is CASSSGTTLEQFF. The CDR3 nucleotides read TGTGCCAGCAGTTCCGGGACCACGCTTGAGCAGTTCTTC.

The chain couples TRBV7-3 to TRBJ1-1, with no clear D. Germline CDR1 is SGHTA and CDR2 is FQGTGA. V lost 5 bases to trimming and J lost 3 bases, with 16 bases between them. CDR3 length: 15 amino acids. CDR3 in DNA: TGTGCCAGCAGCCAAAACGGGGTGACGGACACTGAAGCTTTCTTT. Amino acids: CASSQNGVTDTEAFF.

The genes are TRBV24-1 and TRBJ2-1; 7 bases map to TRBD1. CDR3 length equals 14 residues. V shed 4 bases, J shed 8 bases, and the junction held 7 bases outside the gene matches. From germline, CDR1 is KGHDR and CDR2 SFDVKD. The CDR3 DNA follows: TGTGCCACCAGTGAGCCTGACAGGGTTCATGAGCAGTTCTTC. It is translated as CATSEPDRVHEQFF.

The chain is built from TRBV19 and TRBJ1-5; 9 nucleotides align to TRBD1. The germline gives CDR1 LNHDA, CDR2 SQIVND (reference sequence). Trimming at V came to 5 bases and at J to 5 bases, leaving 16 bases not matched to a gene. CDR3 length: 18 residues. The CDR3 region has the DNA TGTGCCAGTAGTCTACCCGACCGGGACAGGGAGATCCATCAGCCCCAGCATTTT. Protein sequence: CASSLPDRDREIHQPQHF.

This clone occurred once. The CDR3 bases are TGTGCCAGCAGGACCCCACAGGGAGGCAATCAGCCCCAGCATTTT. Protein: CASRTPQGGNQPQHF. This chain joins TRBV28 and TRBJ1-5; D perhaps matches TRBD1 (6 bases). The CDR3 runs 15 residues. The V and J ends lost 6 bases and 2 bases respectively, with 14 bases between them. CDR1 is MDHEN, CDR2 SYDVKM, per germline.

The chain couples TRBV7-8 to TRBJ2-1; possibly TRBD1 for D (6 bases). With 5 bases removed from V and 8 bases from J, the gap between germline ends came to 16 bases. The CDR3 is 14 amino acids. CDR1 is SGHVS and CDR2 is FQNEAQ in the germline V gene. The DNA of the CDR3 is TGTGCCAGCAGCATAAGAGGGACATCCGATGAGCAGTTCTTC. It is translated as CASSIRGTSDEQFF.

The chain employs TRBV14 and TRBJ2-2; D ambiguous. The germline V gene encodes CDR1 SGHDN and CDR2 FVKESK. The germline V and J ends were trimmed by 2 bases and 1 base, with 5 bases remaining between them. This CDR3 is 14 amino acids long. The CDR3: CASSQHLNTGELFF. DNA of the CDR3: TGTGCCAGCAGCCAACACCTGAACACCGGGGAGCTGTTTTTT.

The sample holds one count of this clone. The chain recombines TRBV4-3 with TRBJ1-4; D perhaps matches TRBD1 (6 bases). The V and J ends lost 5 bases and 3 bases respectively, with 19 bases between them. The CDR3 extends over 17 amino acids. Germline V lookup: CDR1 LGHNA, CDR2 YSLEER. The CDR3 DNA reads TGCGCCAGCAGCAGCGGGGGGCGCATGCTCCCTAATGAAAAACTGTTTTTT. It yields the protein CASSSGGRMLPNEKLFF.

The rearrangement joins TRBV9 to TRBJ2-1, with 9 bases that match TRBD1. This CDR3 has 14 residues. Germline values: CDR1 SGDLS, CDR2 YYNGEE. The V segment lost 4 bases and the J segment 7 bases; nucleotides outside the gene matches: 6. Here the CDR3 reads CASSPQTGGNEQFF. The CDR3 nucleotides read TGTGCCAGCAGCCCACAGACAGGGGGGAATGAGCAGTTCTTC.

This clone was counted between two and nine times. The chain links TRBV6-5 to TRBJ1-1; no reliable D call. V was shortened by 10 bases and J by 1 base, with 13 bases between the two germline ends. Per germline, CDR1 MNHEY and CDR2 SVGAGI. The CDR3 runs to 13 residues. For the CDR3, the DNA is TGTGCCACCAGGCGAGGGAAGAACACTGAAGCTTTCTTT. Translation: CATRRGKNTEAFF.

The rearrangement uses TRBV27 and TRBJ2-1; D gene unclear. Looked up from germline, CDR1 is MNHEY and CDR2 is SMNVEV (reference sequence). V was cut by 4 bases and J by 6 bases, with 19 bases left in between. CDR3 length: 16 residues. The CDR3 DNA is TGTGCCAGCAGTTCTCCCCCCCGATTACTCGGCAATGAGCAGTTCTTC. Translated, it gives CASSSPPRLLGNEQFF.

This clone was detected a few times. The genes are TRBV19 and TRBJ1-2; D not certain. V was cut by 1 base and J by 0 bases, with 9 bases left in between. The length of the CDR3 is 15 residues. Germline V CDR1 and CDR2: LNHDA, SQIVND (reference sequence). The CDR3, as DNA: TGTGCCAGTAGTATAGCAGGAGGATCTAACTATGGCTACACCTTC. This gives the protein CASSIAGGSNYGYTF.